This T cell receptor (beta chain) was sequenced for a study of PD-1 blockade in classical Hodgkin lymphoma (TCRdb year 2020). Some background on the complete study: Nivolumab dosing was 3 mg/kg intravenously every 2 weeks, continuing until either disease progression or unacceptable toxicity. A peripheral blood immune signature of response to PD-1 blockade in classical Hodgkin lymphoma was defined using TCR beta sequencing and CyTOF.

This clone was seen only a few times. What antigen it recognizes has not been identified. No base qualities exist here, and no much larger clone lies one base off it. Read against the paper, the sample's time point label means: cycle 1 day 1 (C1D1), immediately before nivolumab initiation. Every trial patient had relapsed following autologous stem cell transplantation, and prior brentuximab vedotin exposure was what differed among cohorts A, B and C. Using a Miltenyi CD4+ T cell isolation kit, CD4+ T cells were purified from thawed PBMCs through magnetic negative selection. The trial cohort included more than 55 patients with relapsed/refractory classical Hodgkin lymphoma, and each patient had a best overall response of complete response, partial response or progressive disease. Trial patients were treated with single-agent nivolumab in the multi-cohort phase II CheckMate 205 trial. An independent review committee assessed best overall response by applying the 2007 International Working Group response criteria. PBMCs from the trial were collected at three points: immediately before nivolumab initiation (C1D1), and during therapy at cycle 2 day 1 and cycle 4 day 1. Peripheral blood was collected in 8 mL Vacutainer Cell Preparation Tubes, from which PBMCs were isolated by centrifugation and then cryopreserved. Purified CD4+ and CD8+ fractions were prepared only for cases with an additional available PBMC sample. On LS columns in a quadroMACS separator, the magnetically labelled cells were depleted, and the flow-through was collected as the purified fraction.

Genomic DNA was isolated using the Qiagen DNeasy kit from unsorted PBMCs as well as from negatively selected CD4+ and CD8+ fractions. TCR beta CDR3 regions were amplified by immunoSEQ multiplex PCR using primers annealing to V and J segments. A synthetic immune receptor repertoire was used to minimize amplification bias, and remaining bias was computationally removed after sequencing. As for the authors' bioinformatics: Custom Python scripts were used to quantify repertoire diversity as the Shannon entropy index. The unsorted, CD4+ and CD8+ repertoires were each analyzed separately, with the exception of combined analyses, where CD4+ and CD8+ sequences were merged in silico. A clone counted as expanded when the clone's frequency after treatment rose at least 2-fold relative to C1D1, and clones undetected at baseline were given a pseudocount of 0.5. Clones with 0 or 1 copy at C1D1 were classified as singleton clones, and clones with 2 or more copies were classified as non-singleton clones. Clones expanded in unsorted samples were annotated as CD4+, CD8+ or unknown by matching protein sequences in sorted samples from the same patient. Wilcoxon tests on paired samples were used to test changes in diversity from C1D1 to C4D1. Sourced from immuneACCESS, this table was stored by TCRdb with only in-frame sequences that have V and J called. A share of the clones is absent; for the studies checked, an unresolved V gene accounts for under half, and the remainder has no known explanation. V, J and clone size were drawn from that table, and D and trimming were deduced from the DNA. In this sample the table shows around 6,500 clones, about 80% of which occur a single time. The leading ten clones occupy about 3.8% of the sample.

Overall study outcomes, separate from this receptor: Patients starting nivolumab less than 1 year after ASCT had lower diversity and were excluded from later analyses to avoid confounding by immune reconstitution. Newly diagnosed patients were reported to have lower baseline TCR diversity than healthy donors, and relapsed/refractory patients were reported to have lower baseline TCR diversity still. A significant rise by C4D1 was seen in CD4+ but not CD8+ TCR diversity (p=0.0027 vs p=0.16), with the rise being most apparent in complete responders (p=0.02). The study was limited to a single clinical trial cohort, and causes of repertoire differences, possibly disease activity or prior therapy, remained undefined. Trial patients achieving complete response had baseline diversity similar to newly diagnosed patients, whereas partial responders and progressors had significantly lower diversity.

Deletion took 5 bases off V and 0 bases off J, with a span of 10 bases between the germline ends. Including cysteine and phenylalanine, the CDR3 has 14 amino acids. Only the CDR3 DNA stays, 42 bases, in frame from base 1. Looking up the germline V gene (reference sequence) yields CDR1 PRHDT and CDR2 FYEKMQ. The clonotype comes from a human donor with classical Hodgkin lymphoma. Rearrangement joined TRBV13 to TRBJ1-1; the D gene is possibly TRBD1, with 6 bases matching. The sample in question was CD4+ T cells from blood, obtained at baseline. DNA sequence: TGTGCCAGCAGCACCGGGACACTGAACACTGAAGCTTTCTTT. Its protein is CASSTGTLNTEAFF.